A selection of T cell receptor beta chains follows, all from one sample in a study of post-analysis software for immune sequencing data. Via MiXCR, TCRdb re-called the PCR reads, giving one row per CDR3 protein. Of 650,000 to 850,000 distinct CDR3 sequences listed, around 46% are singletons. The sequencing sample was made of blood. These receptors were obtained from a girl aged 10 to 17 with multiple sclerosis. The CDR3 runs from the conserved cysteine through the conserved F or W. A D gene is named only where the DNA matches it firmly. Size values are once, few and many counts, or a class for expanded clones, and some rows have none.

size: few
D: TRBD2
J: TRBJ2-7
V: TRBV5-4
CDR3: CASTLGGSSGDEQYF
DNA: TGTGCCAGCACTCTCGGGGGGTCTAGCGGGGACGAGCAGTACTTC

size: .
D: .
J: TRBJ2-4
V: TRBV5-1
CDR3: CASSKTGREVKNIQYF
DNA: TGCGCCAGCAGCAAGACAGGAAGAGAAGTCAAAAACATTCAGTACTTC

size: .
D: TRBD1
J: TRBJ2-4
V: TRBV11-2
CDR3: CASSYGQGNIQYF
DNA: TGTGCCAGCAGCTACGGACAGGGCAACATTCAGTACTTC

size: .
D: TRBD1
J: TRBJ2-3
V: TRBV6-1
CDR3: CASTRTGEDTQYF
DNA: TGTGCCAGCACCCGGACAGGGGAGGATACGCAGTATTTT

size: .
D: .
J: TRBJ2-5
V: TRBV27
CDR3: CASSWRYGTSQETQYF
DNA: TGTGCCAGCAGTTGGCGATACGGGACAAGTCAAGAGACCCAGTACTTC

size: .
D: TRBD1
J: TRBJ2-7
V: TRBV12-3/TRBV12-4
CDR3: CASSLHQGVSEQYF
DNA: TGTGCCAGCAGTTTGCACCAGGGGGTCAGCGAGCAGTACTTC

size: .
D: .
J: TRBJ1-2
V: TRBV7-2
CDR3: CASSLEGYGLAYGYTF
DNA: TGTGCCAGCAGCCTAGAGGGTTACGGGCTCGCCTATGGCTACACCTTC

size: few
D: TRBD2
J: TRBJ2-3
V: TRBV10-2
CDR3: CASRGGTSGTSTDTQYF
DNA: TGCGCCAGCAGGGGCGGGACTAGCGGCACTAGCACAGATACGCAGTATTTT

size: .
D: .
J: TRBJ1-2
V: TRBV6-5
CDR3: CASSPGHTNYGYTF
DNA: TGTGCCAGCAGTCCGGGACACACCAACTATGGCTACACCTTC

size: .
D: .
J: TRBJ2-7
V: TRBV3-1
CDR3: CASSDSMTYEQYF
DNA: TGTGCCAGCAGCGACAGTATGACCTACGAGCAGTACTTC

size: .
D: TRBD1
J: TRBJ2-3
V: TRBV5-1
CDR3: CASSTGTGQDTQYF
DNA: TGCGCCAGCAGCACAGGGACAGGGCAAGATACGCAGTATTTT

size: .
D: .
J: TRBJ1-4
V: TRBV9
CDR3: CASSVYEGIGEKLFF
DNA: TGTGCCAGCAGCGTATATGAAGGGATTGGGGAAAAACTGTTTTTT

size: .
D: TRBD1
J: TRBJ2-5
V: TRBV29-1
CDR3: CSVGDRQETQYF
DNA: TGCAGCGTCGGGGACAGGCAAGAGACCCAGTACTTC

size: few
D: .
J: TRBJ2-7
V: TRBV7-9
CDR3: CASSHDVSYEQYF
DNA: TGTGCCAGCAGCCATGACGTATCCTACGAGCAGTACTTC

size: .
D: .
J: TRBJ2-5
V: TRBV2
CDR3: CASSANNQETQYF
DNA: TGTGCCAGCAGTGCGAATAACCAAGAGACCCAGTACTTC

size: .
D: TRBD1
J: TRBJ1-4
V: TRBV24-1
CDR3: CATSGPGTGSQEKLFF
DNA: TGTGCCACCAGCGGACCCGGGACAGGGTCTCAAGAAAAACTGTTTTTT

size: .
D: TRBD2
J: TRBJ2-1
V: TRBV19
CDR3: CASSRRREGLGNEQFF
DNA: TGTGCCAGTAGTAGGAGGCGGGAGGGGTTGGGCAATGAGCAGTTCTTC

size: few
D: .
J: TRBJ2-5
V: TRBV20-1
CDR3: CSARRDYPGEVQYF
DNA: TGCAGTGCTAGGAGAGATTACCCGGGGGAGGTCCAGTACTTC

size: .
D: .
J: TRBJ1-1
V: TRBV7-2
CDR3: CASSLAIGGTEAFF
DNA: TGTGCCAGCAGCTTAGCGATAGGGGGGACTGAAGCTTTCTTT

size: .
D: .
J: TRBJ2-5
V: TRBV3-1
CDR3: CASTPSEGETQYF
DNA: TGTGCCAGCACCCCTAGCGAGGGAGAGACCCAGTACTTC

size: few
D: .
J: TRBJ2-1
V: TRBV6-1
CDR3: CATSGTSNSNNEQFF
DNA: TGTGCCACCTCCGGGACCTCTAACTCTAACAATGAGCAGTTCTTC

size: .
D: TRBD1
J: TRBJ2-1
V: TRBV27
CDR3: CASSRRTGANEQFF
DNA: TGTGCCAGCAGCCGACGGACAGGGGCCAATGAGCAGTTCTTC

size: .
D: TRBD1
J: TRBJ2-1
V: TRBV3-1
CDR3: CASSRAGQGVEQFF
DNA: TGTGCCAGCAGCCGTGCGGGACAGGGGGTTGAGCAGTTCTTC

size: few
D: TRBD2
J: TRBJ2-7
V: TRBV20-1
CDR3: CSAAPGTGTTYEQYF
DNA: TGCAGTGCCGCCCCTGGGACCGGGACTACCTACGAGCAGTACTTC

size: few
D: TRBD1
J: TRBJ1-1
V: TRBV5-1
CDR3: CASSSATGGTEAFF
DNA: TGCGCCAGCAGCTCTGCGACAGGGGGCACTGAAGCTTTCTTT

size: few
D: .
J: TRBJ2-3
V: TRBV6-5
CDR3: CASSLTVGYTDTQYF
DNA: TGTGCCAGCAGTTTGACAGTGGGATACACAGATACGCAGTATTTT

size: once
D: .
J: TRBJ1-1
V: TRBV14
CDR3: CASSQDSKIMNTEAFF
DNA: TGTGCCAGCAGCCAAGACAGTAAGATAATGAACACTGAAGCTTTCTTT

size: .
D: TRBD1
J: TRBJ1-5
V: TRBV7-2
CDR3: CASSLGVGGNSNQPQHF
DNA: TGTGCCAGCAGCTTAGGGGTAGGGGGCAATAGCAATCAGCCCCAGCATTTT